This T cell receptor (beta chain) was retrieved from a study of beta chain features in type 1 diabetes. Findings and caveats of the study: Shorter TCRB CDR3s, moderately but significantly so, were found in Type 1 diabetes patients in all four CD4+ subsets. Patients showed naive, central memory and Treg TCRB repertoires that appeared more similar than those of healthy donors.

One heparinised draw, averaging about 110 mL, was taken per donor. Expressed TCRB transcripts were sequenced after all isolated RNA was converted to cDNA. Sequencing was performed with immunoSEQ multiplex PCR; in TCRdb, only in-frame clones are kept and a portion is missing. The repertoire includes around 430,000 clones, about 29% of them detected once, and almost 0.065% sits in the top ten. Germline loops: CDR1 SGHNT, CDR2 YYREEE (reference sequence). The V segment lost 2 bases and the J segment 7 bases; nucleotides outside the gene matches: 8. The CDR3 length is 15 residues. Remarks on this clone: The antigen remains unidentified.

The sequenced sample was naive CD4+ T cells from blood. This sequence originates from a man aged 18 to 29 in good health. The chain is built from TRBV5-4 and TRBJ2-1; 8 positions agree with TRBD2. CDR3 DNA sequence: TGTGCCAGCAGCTTCTTCATAGCGGGAATTAATGAGCAGTTCTTC. Translated, it gives CASSFFIAGINEQFF.